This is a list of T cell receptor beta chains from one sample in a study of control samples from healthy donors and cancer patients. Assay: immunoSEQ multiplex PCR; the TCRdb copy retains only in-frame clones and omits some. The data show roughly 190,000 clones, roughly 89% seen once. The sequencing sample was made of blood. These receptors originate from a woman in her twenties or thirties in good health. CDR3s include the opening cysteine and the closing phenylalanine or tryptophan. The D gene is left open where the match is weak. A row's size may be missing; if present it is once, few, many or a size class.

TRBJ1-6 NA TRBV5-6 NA CASSWSTGSTPLHF TGTGCCAGCAGCTGGAGTACAGGGAGCACACCCCTCCACTTT
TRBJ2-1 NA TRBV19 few CASSGHLEYNEQFF TGTGCCAGTAGTGGACATTTGGAGTACAATGAGCAGTTCTTC
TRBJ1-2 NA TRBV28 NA CASSLSAGDGYTF TGTGCCAGCAGTTTATCGGCGGGGGATGGCTACACCTTC
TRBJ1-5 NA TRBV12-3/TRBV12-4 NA CASRDGSNQPQHF TGTGCCAGCCGGGACGGTAGCAATCAGCCCCAGCATTTT
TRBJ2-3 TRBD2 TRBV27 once CASSSGGVLDTQYF TGTGCCAGCAGTAGCGGGGGGGTTTTAGATACGCAGTATTTT
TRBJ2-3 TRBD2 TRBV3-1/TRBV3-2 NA CASSQAPGLGGADTQYF TGTGCCAGCAGCCAAGCCCCGGGACTAGGGGGGGCAGATACGCAGTATTTT
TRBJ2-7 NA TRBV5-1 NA CASGDNSYEQYF TGCGCCAGCGGGGACAACTCCTACGAGCAGTACTTC
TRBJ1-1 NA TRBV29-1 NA CSVHYQNTEAFF TGCAGCGTTCACTATCAGAACACTGAAGCTTTCTTT
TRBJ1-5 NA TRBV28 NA CASSPSPGFSNQPQHF TGTGCCAGCAGTCCCTCCCCGGGATTTAGCAATCAGCCCCAGCATTTT
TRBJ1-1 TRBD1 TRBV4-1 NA CASSHRTGGRTEAFF TGCGCCAGCAGCCATCGGACAGGGGGGCGCACTGAAGCTTTCTTT
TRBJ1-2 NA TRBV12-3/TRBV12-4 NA CASSTGTNYGYTF TGTGCCAGCAGTACCGGGACGAACTATGGCTACACCTTC
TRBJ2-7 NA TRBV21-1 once CASSKGSRFRYEQYF TGTGCCAGCAGCAAAGGGAGCAGATTCCGCTACGAGCAGTACTTC
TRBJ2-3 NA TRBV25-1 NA CASSEWSSEGTDTQYF TGTGCCAGCAGTGAATGGTCTAGCGAGGGCACAGATACGCAGTATTTT
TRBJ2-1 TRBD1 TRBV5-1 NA CASSLARGNNNEQFF TGCGCCAGCAGCTTGGCCAGGGGGAATAACAATGAGCAGTTCTTC